This T cell receptor beta chain was observed in a study of tumor-infiltrating lymphocytes in primary liver carcinoma (dated by TCRdb to the late 2010s). About the investigation overall: Of the five patients (three men and two women, aged 30 to 69 years), four had hepatocellular carcinoma and one had combined HCC and intrahepatic cholangiocarcinoma. The five patients had tumors staged T1-T3 N0M0, with maximum diameters ranging from about 4 to 10 cm. Samples yielded roughly 3.5 to 7.13 million productive TCRbeta reads; read depth did not differ significantly between tissue types. For each liver tumor, the study sampled five regions along with adjacent normal tissue and blood, and applied TCRbeta repertoire sequencing, expression microarrays and whole-exome sequencing. TCRbeta repertoire sequencing covered 35 or so specimens from 5 patients: 25 or so tumor regions, 5 adjacent noncancerous liver tissues and 5 peripheral blood samples. The 25 to 30 tumor region samples were profiled with Agilent mRNA microarrays so that TCRbeta repertoire diversity could be related to the local molecular phenotype. Reproducibility between technical replicate repertoires was high, with correlation coefficients above 0.95 and mean shared-clone rates roughly 0.87.

Using a constant-region primer and ProtoScript II reverse transcriptase, TCRbeta-specific cDNA was reverse-transcribed from around 520 ng total RNA. TCRbeta libraries were built with three nested multiplex PCR rounds, a slightly modified ARM-PCR procedure. Each of the first two PCR rounds ran for around 10 cycles using multiplex TRBV1-TRBV30 forward primers together with a Cbeta reverse primer. A final 25-cycle PCR with Deep VentR polymerase added sample barcodes and Illumina adapters. Before sequencing, amplicons of 200-500 bp were gel-purified using a QIAquick gel extraction kit. An Illumina HiSeq 2500 was used to sequence the TCRbeta amplicons with 250-bp paired-end reads. In the paper's pipeline: Trimmomatic v0.33 was used to quality-trim the reads, and FLASH v1.2.11 was used to merge paired reads so that full CDR3 sequences could be recovered. V, D and J germline segments were assigned to the rearranged TCRbeta sequences using MiGEC v1.2.1b. Clonotype statistics, along with Shannon-Wiener diversity indices, were calculated using VDJtools v1.0.0. Except for diversity analysis, only the 250 most abundant clonotypes of each sample were used in subsequent analyses to reduce sampling bias. The public reads were reprocessed in TCRdb via fastp at Q25 and MiXCR, keeping in-frame beta chains. CDR3 protein duplicates are merged, each entry listing the most common genes and DNA. The V and J calls and clone size are TCRdb's, not the authors'. The sample records about 200,000 distinct CDR3 sequences, around 81% of which are singletons. About a sixth of the sample belongs to the ten largest clones.

CDR1 and CDR2 are drawn from the germline V gene (reference sequence): GTSNPN, SVGIG. The CDR3, from cysteine to phenylalanine, totals 12 residues. Of all the DNA, just the CDR3 is kept, 36 bases in frame from base 1. Total RNA and DNA were co-extracted without cell sorting from approximately 20-30 mg of bulk tissue using the AllPrep DNA/RNA mini kit. Surgical resection was performed in China between 2015 and early 2016 on about 5 patients with histopathologically diagnosed primary liver carcinoma. At the time of sampling, the patients had chronic HBV infection and had not received any treatment. Five spatially separated regions were sampled per tumor: superior, inferior, left-lateral and right-lateral poles, plus the tumor centre. Histology showed that every tumor sample contained more than 80% viable tumor cells. Fresh tumor and adjacent tissue pieces were bisected, with one half stored in RNAlater at -80 degrees C and the other half sent for histology.

Here is what the overall study found, with its caveats: The study included only five patients, and the authors note findings should be validated in a larger study. Only the TCR beta chain was sequenced, which likely underestimates true repertoire diversity because unpaired alpha chains were not captured. Just about 8-25% of top clones turned up in all five regions of a tumor, which suggests spatial heterogeneity among tumor-infiltrating T cells. Pairs of tumor regions showed greater repertoire overlap (mean around 35%) than tumor-adjacent pairs (approximately 17%) or tumor-blood pairs (about 15%), which is consistent with antigen-driven expansion. The top 250 clones made up a significantly larger repertoire fraction in tumors than in blood (p = 0.039). Because the samples were bulk and unsorted, CD4+ and CD8+ T cell repertoires could not be compared.

This clonotype was counted a few times. Which antigen it targets is not known. Base qualities are missing; no much larger clone stands one base away. Sequencing was carried out using tumor tissue from primary liver carcinoma. The clonotype originates from a man aged 40-50 years with primary liver carcinoma and hepatitis B virus infection. Recombination connected TRBV30 to TRBJ2-7; TRBD2 aligns with 7 central bases. Here the CDR3 is given as CDSHLGGNEQYF. The nucleotides are TGTGACTCCCACCTGGGGGGGAACGAGCAGTACTTC.